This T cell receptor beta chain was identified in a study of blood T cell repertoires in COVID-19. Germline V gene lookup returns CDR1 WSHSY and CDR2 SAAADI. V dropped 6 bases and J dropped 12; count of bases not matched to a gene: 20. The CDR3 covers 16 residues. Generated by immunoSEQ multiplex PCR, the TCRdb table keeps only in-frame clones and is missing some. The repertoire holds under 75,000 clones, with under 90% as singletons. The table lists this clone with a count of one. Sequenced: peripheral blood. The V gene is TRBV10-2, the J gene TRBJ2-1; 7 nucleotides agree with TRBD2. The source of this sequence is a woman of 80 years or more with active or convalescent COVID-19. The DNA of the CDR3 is TGCGCCAGCAGGTCCCGGGGGGTCTCGGATACACGGGTGCAGTTCTTC. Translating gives CASRSRGVSDTRVQFF.